The next 14 T cell receptor beta chains were all read from a single sample in a study of blood T cell repertoires in COVID-19. Method: immunoSEQ multiplex PCR; TCRdb's copy keeps in-frame clones and lacks some. The table shows some 170,000 clones, with 82% occurring only once. Sequencing used peripheral blood. These receptors all come from a woman in her 70s with acute or convalescent COVID-19.

The chain couples TRBV11-2 to TRBJ2-5; D perhaps matches TRBD1 (6 bases). CDR1 is SGHAT, CDR2 FQNNGV, per germline. The germline V and J ends were trimmed by 5 bases and 4 bases, with 11 bases remaining between them. The CDR3 runs to 13 residues. CDR3 sequence (DNA): TGTGCCAGCAGCGAGGAAGGGGGAGAGACCCAGTACTTC. It encodes CASSEEGGETQYF.

This clone came up a few times. This chain joins TRBV28 and TRBJ2-7, with TRBD1 matching 7 bases. The V gene's germline CDR1 is MDHEN and CDR2 SYDVKM. CDR3 length: 14 residues. The ends lost 3 bases at V and 1 base at J; junction bases unmatched: 3. The CDR3 coding sequence is TGTGCCAGCAGTTTCGGGGACAGATCCTACGAGCAGTACTTC. Protein sequence: CASSFGDRSYEQYF.

This clone was seen a few times. The chain employs TRBV5-1 and TRBJ2-1, with TRBD2 identical over 10 bases. Germline V lookup: CDR1 SGHRS, CDR2 YFSETQ. CDR3 length equals 16 residues. The V and J ends lost 3 bases and 3 bases, in that order; junction bases with no gene match: 6. CDR3 sequence reads: CASSSASSGSYNEQFF. The CDR3 DNA reads TGCGCCAGCAGCTCCGCTTCTAGCGGGAGCTACAATGAGCAGTTCTTC.

V is TRBV14 and J is TRBJ1-6, with a tentative D call TRBD1 (6 bases). Trimming shortened V by 3 bases and J by 9 bases, and 12 bases separated the two germline ends. CDR3 size: 14 residues. Germline V lookup: CDR1 SGHDN, CDR2 FVKESK. CDR3 residues: CASSHRGLGSPLHF. The CDR3 DNA is TGTGCCAGCAGCCACAGGGGTTTAGGTTCACCCCTCCACTTT.

This clone appeared a single time. The rearrangement joins TRBV11-2 to TRBJ2-7; TRBD2 is a possible D gene (6 bases). The CDR3 loop spans 11 amino acids. Per the germline V gene, CDR1 is SGHAT and CDR2 is FQNNGV. V lost 4 bases and J 9 bases, leaving 10 bases between the germline ends. CDR3 sequence (DNA): TGTGCCAGCAGCTATACGGGGGTGCAGTACTTC. Protein: CASSYTGVQYF.

The chain has TRBV19 and TRBJ2-1; 8 bases align to TRBD1. V lost 4 bases, J lost 3 bases, and 5 bases stayed unmatched. Germline CDR1 is LNHDA and CDR2 is SQIVND (reference sequence). This CDR3 has 15 residues. The DNA of the CDR3 is TGTGCCAGTAGTAAAATCACAGGGGGCTACAATGAGCAGTTCTTC. Translating it yields CASSKITGGYNEQFF.

The chain carries TRBV11-2 and TRBJ2-7, with D tentatively TRBD1 (6 bases). Germline assignment: CDR1 SGHAT and CDR2 FQNNGV. CDR3 length equals 15 residues. The V end was cut by 1 base, the J end by 2 bases, with 12 bases between. This CDR3 reads CASSLVERGTYEQYF. DNA of the CDR3: TGTGCCAGCAGCTTAGTGGAAAGGGGGACCTACGAGCAGTACTTC.

The rearrangement joins TRBV5-1 to TRBJ2-1; TRBD1 aligns across 11 bases. Per the germline V gene, CDR1 is SGHRS and CDR2 is YFSETQ. V lost 4 bases, J lost 7 bases, and 10 bases stayed unmatched. The CDR3 totals 16 residues. The CDR3 DNA reads TGCGCCAGCAGCAATCCGGACAGGGGGCTGAGGAATGAGCAGTTCTTC. Encoded protein: CASSNPDRGLRNEQFF.

The V gene is TRBV24-1, the J gene TRBJ1-4; no firm D call. V lost 3 bases to trimming and J lost 8 bases, with 6 bases between them. The CDR3 covers 12 residues. The V gene's germline CDR1 is KGHDR and CDR2 SFDVKD. CDR3 residues: CATSDGGEKLFF. CDR3 DNA sequence: TGTGCCACCAGTGATGGAGGGGAAAAACTGTTTTTT.

The V call is TRBV5-6, the J call TRBJ2-7; tentative D call: TRBD2 (5 bases). CDR1 SGHDT and CDR2 YYEEEE come from the germline V gene. The ends were cut back, 4 bases at V and 2 bases at J, with 22 bases in the middle. This CDR3 spans 17 amino acids. CDR3 loop: CASSLRLSSGIAYEQYF. The CDR3 DNA is TGTGCCAGCAGCCTCCGACTATCGAGTGGAATTGCCTACGAGCAGTACTTC.

The V gene is TRBV6-5, the J gene TRBJ1-6; 7 bases match TRBD1. Germline CDR1 is MNHEY and CDR2 is SVGAGI. V lost 6 bases to trimming and J lost 2 bases; unmatched junction nucleotides: 1. This CDR3 region has 14 residues. CDR3 nucleotides: TGTGCCAGCAGGACAGGGACCTATAATTCACCCCTCCACTTT. Translating gives CASRTGTYNSPLHF.

The table lists this clone with a count of one. This chain links TRBV6-2 or TRBV6-3 with TRBJ2-7; 8 bases are shared with TRBD2. CDR1 and CDR2 (germline): MNHEY, SVGEGT. There are 15 residues in the CDR3. Trimming took 4 bases from V and 9 from J; bases not matched to a gene: 14. CDR3 loop: CASSLQRGSGLRQYF. The CDR3 nucleotides read TGTGCCAGCAGTTTGCAGCGGGGGAGCGGCCTAAGGCAGTACTTC.

CDR3 region: CSVVSSGSYEQYF. Here the CDR3 DNA reads TGCAGCGTTGTGTCTAGCGGCTCCTACGAGCAGTACTTC. V gene TRBV29-1 combines with J gene TRBJ2-7; 7 bases align to TRBD2. The J segment lost 0 bases and the V segment lost 4 bases, leaving 3 bases of the junction unmatched. The germline CDR1 and CDR2 sequences are SQVTM and ANQGSEA. The CDR3 has 13 amino acids.

The chain uses TRBV18 and TRBJ1-4, with 9 nucleotides matching TRBD1. Germline trimming cut 4 bases from V and 8 bases from J; bases unmatched to any gene: 8. Per the germline V gene, CDR1 is KGHSH and CDR2 is LQKENI. This CDR3 has 15 residues. Here the CDR3 DNA reads TGTGCCAGCTCACGCGGGACAGGGAACGAGGAAAAACTGTTTTTT. This gives the protein CASSRGTGNEEKLFF.